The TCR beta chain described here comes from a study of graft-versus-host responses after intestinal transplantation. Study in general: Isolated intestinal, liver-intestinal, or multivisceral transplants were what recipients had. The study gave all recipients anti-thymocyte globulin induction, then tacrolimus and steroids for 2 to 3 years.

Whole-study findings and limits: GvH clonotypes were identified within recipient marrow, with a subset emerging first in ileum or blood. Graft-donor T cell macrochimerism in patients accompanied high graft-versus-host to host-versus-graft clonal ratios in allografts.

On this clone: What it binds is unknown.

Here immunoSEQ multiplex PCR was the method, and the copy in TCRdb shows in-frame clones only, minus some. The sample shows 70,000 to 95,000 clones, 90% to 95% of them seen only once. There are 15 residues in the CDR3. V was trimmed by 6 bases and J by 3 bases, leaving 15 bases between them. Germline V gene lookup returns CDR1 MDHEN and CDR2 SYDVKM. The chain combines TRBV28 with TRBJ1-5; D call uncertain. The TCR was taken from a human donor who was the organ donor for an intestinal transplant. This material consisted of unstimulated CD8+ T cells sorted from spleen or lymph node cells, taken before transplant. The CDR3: CASRARSGLNQPQHF. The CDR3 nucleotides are TGTGCCAGCAGGGCTCGTTCGGGTCTCAATCAGCCCCAGCATTTT. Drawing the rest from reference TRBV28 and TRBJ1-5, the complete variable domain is DVKVTQSSRYLVKRTGEKVFLECVQDMDHENMFWYRQDPGLGLRLIYFSYDVKMKEKGDIPEGYSVSREKKERFSLILESASTNQTSMYLCASRARSGLNQPQHFGDGTRLSIL.